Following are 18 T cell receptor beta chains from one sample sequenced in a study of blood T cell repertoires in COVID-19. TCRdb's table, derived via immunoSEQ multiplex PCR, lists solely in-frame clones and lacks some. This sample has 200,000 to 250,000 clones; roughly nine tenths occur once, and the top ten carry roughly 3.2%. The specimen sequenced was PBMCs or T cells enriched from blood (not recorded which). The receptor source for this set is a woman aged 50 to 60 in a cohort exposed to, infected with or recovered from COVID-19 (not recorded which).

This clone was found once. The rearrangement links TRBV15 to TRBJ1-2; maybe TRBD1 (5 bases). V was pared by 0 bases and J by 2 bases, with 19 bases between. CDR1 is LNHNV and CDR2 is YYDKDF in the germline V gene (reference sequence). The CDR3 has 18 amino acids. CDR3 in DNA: TGTGCCACCAGCAGAGACCAGGACACGTTTGACTTAAACTATGGCTACACCTTC. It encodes CATSRDQDTFDLNYGYTF.

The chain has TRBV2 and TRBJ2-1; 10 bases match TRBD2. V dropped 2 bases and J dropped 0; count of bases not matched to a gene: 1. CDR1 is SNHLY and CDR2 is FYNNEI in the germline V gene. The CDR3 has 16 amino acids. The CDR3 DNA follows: TGTGCCAGCAGTGAAATAGCGGGGGGCTCCTACAATGAGCAGTTCTTC. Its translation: CASSEIAGGSYNEQFF.

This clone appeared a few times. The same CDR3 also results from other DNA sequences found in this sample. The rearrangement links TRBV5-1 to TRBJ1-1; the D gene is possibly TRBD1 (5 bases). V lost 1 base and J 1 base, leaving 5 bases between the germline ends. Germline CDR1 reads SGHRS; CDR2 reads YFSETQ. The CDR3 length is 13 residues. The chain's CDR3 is CASSLQGNTEAFF. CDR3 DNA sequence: TGCGCCAGCAGCTTGCAGGGGAACACTGAAGCTTTCTTT.

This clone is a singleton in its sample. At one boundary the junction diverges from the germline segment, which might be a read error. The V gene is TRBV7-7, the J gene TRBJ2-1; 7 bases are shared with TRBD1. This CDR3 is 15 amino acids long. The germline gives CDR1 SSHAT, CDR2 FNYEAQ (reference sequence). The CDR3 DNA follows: TGTGCTAGCAGCCCCGGGACAGCCACCTACAATGAGCAGTTCTTC. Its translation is CASSPGTATYNEQFF.

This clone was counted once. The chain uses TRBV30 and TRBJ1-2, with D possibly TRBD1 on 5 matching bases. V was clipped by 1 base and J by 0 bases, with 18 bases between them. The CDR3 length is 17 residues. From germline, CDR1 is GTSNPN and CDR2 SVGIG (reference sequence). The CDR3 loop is CAWSAKTAISSNYGYTF. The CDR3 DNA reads TGTGCCTGGAGTGCGAAGACAGCAATAAGTTCTAACTATGGCTACACCTTC.

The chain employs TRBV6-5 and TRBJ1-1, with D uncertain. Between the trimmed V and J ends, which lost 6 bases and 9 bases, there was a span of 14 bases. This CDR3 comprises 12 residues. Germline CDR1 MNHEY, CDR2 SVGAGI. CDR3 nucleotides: TGTGCCAGCAGGGACTCGGTTTCAAAAGCTTTCTTT. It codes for CASRDSVSKAFF.

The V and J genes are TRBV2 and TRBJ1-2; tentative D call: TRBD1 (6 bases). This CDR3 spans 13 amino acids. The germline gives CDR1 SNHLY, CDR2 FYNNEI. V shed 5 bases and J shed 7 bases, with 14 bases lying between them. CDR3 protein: CASSLPSGVGYTF. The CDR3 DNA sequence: TGTGCCAGCAGTCTCCCCTCAGGGGTTGGCTACACCTTC.

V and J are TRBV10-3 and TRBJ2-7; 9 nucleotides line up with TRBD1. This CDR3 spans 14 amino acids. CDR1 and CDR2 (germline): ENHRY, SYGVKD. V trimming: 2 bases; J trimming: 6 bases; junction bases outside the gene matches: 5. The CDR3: CAISERDRAREQYF. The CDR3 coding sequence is TGTGCCATCAGTGAGCGGGACAGGGCGCGCGAGCAGTACTTC.

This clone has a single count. The CDR3 bases are TGTGCCAGCAGCGGGGGGGGGTCACGAGAGACCCAGTACTTC. Translating it yields CASSGGGSRETQYF. The genes are TRBV11-3 and TRBJ2-5, with TRBD2 identical over 7 bases. Germline CDR1 SGHNT, CDR2 YENEEA. The CDR3 has 14 amino acids. V lost 5 bases and J lost 4; bases outside the gene matches: 7.

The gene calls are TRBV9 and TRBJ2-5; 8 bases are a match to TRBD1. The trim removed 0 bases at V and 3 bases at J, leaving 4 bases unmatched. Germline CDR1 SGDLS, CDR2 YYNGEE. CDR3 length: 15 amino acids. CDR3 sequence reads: CASSVAPGQEETQYF. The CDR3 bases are TGTGCCAGCAGCGTAGCTCCGGGACAGGAAGAGACCCAGTACTTC.

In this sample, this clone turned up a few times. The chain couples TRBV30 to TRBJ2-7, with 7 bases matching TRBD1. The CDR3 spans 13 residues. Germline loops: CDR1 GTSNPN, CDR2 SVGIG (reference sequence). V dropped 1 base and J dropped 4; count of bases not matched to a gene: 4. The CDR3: CAWSAGTAYEQYF. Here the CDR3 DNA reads TGTGCCTGGAGTGCTGGGACAGCTTACGAGCAGTACTTC. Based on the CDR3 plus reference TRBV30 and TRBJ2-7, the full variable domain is SQTIHQWPATLVQPVGSPLSLECTVEGTSNPNLYWYRQAAGRGLQLLFYSVGIGQISSEVPQNLSASRPQDRQFILSSKKLLLSDSGFYLCAWSAGTAYEQYFGPGTRLTVT.

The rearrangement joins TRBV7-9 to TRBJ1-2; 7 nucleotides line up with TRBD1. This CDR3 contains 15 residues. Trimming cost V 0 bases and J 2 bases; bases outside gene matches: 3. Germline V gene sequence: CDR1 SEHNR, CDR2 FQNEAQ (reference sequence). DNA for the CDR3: TGTGCCAGCAGCTTAGCCGAGGGGGCGAACTATGGCTACACCTTC. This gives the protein CASSLAEGANYGYTF.

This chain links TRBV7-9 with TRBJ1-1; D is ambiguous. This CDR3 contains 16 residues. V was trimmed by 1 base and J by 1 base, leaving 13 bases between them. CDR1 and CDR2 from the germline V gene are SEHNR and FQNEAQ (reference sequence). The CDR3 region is CASSLGLWAGNTEAFF. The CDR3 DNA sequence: TGTGCCAGCAGCTTAGGGCTCTGGGCTGGGAACACTGAAGCTTTCTTT.

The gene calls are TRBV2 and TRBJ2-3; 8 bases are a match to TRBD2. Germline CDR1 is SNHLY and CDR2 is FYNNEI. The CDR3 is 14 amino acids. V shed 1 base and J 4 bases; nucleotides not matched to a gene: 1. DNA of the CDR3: TGTGCCAGCAGTGAAGTAGCGGGGTCAGATACGCAGTATTTT. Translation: CASSEVAGSDTQYF.

The CDR3 sequence is CASSSQAIRGSYEQYF. The DNA of the CDR3 is TGTGCCAGCAGTTCCCAAGCAATTCGCGGCTCCTACGAGCAGTACTTC. The chain employs TRBV28 and TRBJ2-7, with D uncertain. V was pared by 4 bases and J by 0 bases, with 16 bases between. CDR3 length: 16 residues. CDR1 and CDR2 (germline): MDHEN, SYDVKM.

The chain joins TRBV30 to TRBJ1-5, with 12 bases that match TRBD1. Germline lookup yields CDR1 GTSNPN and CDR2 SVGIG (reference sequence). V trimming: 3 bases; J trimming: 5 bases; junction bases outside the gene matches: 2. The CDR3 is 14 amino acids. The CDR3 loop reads CAWSGTGGDQPQHF. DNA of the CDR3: TGTGCCTGGAGCGGGACAGGGGGCGATCAGCCCCAGCATTTT.

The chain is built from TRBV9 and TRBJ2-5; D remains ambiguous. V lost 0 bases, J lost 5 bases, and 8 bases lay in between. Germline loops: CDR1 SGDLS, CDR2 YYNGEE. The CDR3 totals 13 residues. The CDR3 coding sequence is TGTGCCAGCAGCGTAGCACTTGTGGAGACCCAGTACTTC. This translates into CASSVALVETQYF.

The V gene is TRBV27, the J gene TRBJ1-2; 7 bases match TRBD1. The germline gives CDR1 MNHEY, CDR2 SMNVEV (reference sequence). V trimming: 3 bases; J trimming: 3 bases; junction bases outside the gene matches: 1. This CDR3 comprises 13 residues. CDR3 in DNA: TGTGCCAGCAGTTTGGGACAGTACTATGGCTACACCTTC. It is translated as CASSLGQYYGYTF.